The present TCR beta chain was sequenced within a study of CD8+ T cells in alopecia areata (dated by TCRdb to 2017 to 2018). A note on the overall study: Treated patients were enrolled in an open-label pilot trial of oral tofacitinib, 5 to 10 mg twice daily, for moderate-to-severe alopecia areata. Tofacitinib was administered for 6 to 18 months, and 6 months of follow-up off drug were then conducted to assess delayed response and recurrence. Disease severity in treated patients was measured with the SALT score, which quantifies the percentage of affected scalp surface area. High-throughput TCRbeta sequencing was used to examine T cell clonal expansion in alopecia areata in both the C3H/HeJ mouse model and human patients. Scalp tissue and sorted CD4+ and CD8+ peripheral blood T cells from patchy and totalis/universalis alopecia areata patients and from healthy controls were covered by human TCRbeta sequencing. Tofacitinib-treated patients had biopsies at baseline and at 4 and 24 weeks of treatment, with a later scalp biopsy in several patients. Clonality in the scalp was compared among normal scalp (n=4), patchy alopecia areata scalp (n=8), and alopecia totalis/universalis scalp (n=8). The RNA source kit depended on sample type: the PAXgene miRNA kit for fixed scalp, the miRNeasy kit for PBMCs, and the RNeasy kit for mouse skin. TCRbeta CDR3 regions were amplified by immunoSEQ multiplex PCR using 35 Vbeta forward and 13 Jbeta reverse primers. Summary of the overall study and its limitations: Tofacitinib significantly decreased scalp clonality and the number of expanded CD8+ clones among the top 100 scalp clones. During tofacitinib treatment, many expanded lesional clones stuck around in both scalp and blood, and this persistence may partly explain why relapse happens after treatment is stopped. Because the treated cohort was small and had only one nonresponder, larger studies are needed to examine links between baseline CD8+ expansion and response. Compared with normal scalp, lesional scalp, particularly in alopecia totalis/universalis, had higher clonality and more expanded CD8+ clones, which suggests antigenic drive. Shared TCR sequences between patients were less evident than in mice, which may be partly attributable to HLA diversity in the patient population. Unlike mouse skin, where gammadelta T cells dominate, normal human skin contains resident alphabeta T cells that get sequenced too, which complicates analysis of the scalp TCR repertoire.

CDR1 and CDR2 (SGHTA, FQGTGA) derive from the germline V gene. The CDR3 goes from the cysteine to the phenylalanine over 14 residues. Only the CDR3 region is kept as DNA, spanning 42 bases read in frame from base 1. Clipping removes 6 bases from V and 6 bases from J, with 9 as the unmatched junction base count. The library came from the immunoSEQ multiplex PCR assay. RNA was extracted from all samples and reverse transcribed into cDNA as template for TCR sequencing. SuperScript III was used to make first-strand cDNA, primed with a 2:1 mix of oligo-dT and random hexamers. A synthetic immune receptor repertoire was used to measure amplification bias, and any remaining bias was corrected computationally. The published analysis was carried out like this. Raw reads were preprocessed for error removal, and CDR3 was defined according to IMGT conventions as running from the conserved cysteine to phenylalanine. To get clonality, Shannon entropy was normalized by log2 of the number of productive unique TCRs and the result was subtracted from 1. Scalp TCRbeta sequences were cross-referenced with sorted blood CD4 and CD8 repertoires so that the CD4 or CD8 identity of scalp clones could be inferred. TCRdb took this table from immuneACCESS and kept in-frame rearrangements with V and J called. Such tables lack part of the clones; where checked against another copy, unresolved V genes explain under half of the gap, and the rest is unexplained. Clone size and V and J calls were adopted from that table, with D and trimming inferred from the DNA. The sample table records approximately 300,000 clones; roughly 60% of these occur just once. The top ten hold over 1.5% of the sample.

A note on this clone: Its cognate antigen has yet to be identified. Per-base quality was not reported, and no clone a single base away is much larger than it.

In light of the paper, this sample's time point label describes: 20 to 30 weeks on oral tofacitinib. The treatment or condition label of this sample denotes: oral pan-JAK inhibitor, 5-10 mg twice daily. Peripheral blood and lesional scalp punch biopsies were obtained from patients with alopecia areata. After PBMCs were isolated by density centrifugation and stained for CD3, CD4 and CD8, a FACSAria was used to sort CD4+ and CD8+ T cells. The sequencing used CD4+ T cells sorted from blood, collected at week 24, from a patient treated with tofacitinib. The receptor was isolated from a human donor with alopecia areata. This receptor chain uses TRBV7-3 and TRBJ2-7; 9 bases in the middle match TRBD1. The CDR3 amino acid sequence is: CASRAGTGLGEQYF. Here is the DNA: TGTGCCAGCAGAGCCGGGACAGGGTTAGGCGAGCAGTACTTC.